One and the same sample provided the 3 T cell receptor beta chains below, sequenced in a study of CD8 T cells in Susac syndrome. Random hexamers were used to reverse transcribe the RNA input (0.5 to 1 ug). MiXCR was run by TCRdb on the immunoSEQ multiplex PCR reads, yielding one entry per CDR3 protein. The sample shows about 280,000 distinct CDR3 sequences, 80% to 90% of them seen only once. The sample taken for sequencing was CD8+ T cells from PBMCs. The source of these receptors is a human donor with multiple sclerosis.

This CDR3 reads CSVAGGRRNEQFF. The CDR3 nucleotides are TGCAGCGTTGCGGGGGGTAGAAGGAATGAGCAGTTCTTC. The V gene is TRBV29-1, the J gene TRBJ2-1, with 7 positions matching TRBD2. Germline CDR1 is SQVTM and CDR2 is ANQGSEA. V lost 4 bases and J lost 7; bases outside the gene matches: 7. This CDR3 is 13 amino acids long.

The chain links TRBV28 to TRBJ1-5; TRBD1 matches at 9 bases. Germline lookup yields CDR1 MDHEN and CDR2 SYDVKM. CDR3 size: 15 residues. Germline trimming cut 5 bases from V and 4 bases from J; bases unmatched to any gene: 6. Here the CDR3 reads CASSLTGGTNQPQHF. The CDR3 nucleotides read TGTGCCAGCAGTCTCACAGGGGGCACTAATCAGCCCCAGCATTTT. Combining the CDR3 with reference TRBV28 and TRBJ1-5 gives the whole variable domain DVKVTQSSRYLVKRTGEKVFLECVQDMDHENMFWYRQDPGLGLRLIYFSYDVKMKEKGDIPEGYSVSREKKERFSLILESASTNQTSMYLCASSLTGGTNQPQHFGDGTRLSIL.

CDR3 in DNA: TGTGCCAGCAGAAACGACAGGCCCGTCACCTTCACCATATATTTT. This translates into CASRNDRPVTFTIYF. The chain joins TRBV2 to TRBJ1-3, with a tentative D call TRBD1 (6 bases). V was trimmed by 6 bases and J by 9 bases, leaving 21 bases between them. The CDR3 totals 15 residues. Germline V gene data show CDR1 as SNHLY and CDR2 as FYNNEI.